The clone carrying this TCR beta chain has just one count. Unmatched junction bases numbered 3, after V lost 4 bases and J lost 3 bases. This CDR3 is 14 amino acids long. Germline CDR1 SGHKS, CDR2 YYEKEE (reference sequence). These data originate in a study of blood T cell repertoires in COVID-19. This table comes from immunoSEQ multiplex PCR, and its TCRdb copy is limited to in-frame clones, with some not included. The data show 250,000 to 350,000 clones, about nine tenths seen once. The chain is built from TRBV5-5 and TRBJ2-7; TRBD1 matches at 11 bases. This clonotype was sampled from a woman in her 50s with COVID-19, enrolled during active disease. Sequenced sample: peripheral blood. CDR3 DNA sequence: TGTGCCAGCAGCCGGGACAGGGGGGGCTACGAGCAGTACTTC. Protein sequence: CASSRDRGGYEQYF.